These 15 T cell receptor beta chains were sequenced from one sample in a study of blood T cell repertoires in COVID-19. Produced via immunoSEQ multiplex PCR; TCRdb's table is partial and in-frame only. The table includes hundreds of thousands of clones, around 85% detected once. Sequencing used PBMCs or T cells enriched from blood (not recorded which). These receptors originate from a woman between 40 and 50 years old with acute COVID-19.

This clone was recorded a few times. The V and J genes are TRBV28 and TRBJ1-2; 7 bases map to TRBD1. CDR1 and CDR2 (germline): MDHEN, SYDVKM. Trimming removed 7 bases from V and 5 bases from J; junction bases left unmatched: 10. The CDR3 extends over 14 amino acids. CDR3 region: CASTRQGPKYGYTF. The CDR3 DNA is TGTGCCAGCACCAGACAGGGCCCGAAGTATGGCTACACCTTC.

In DNA form, the CDR3 reads TGTGCCAGCAGTTCTCCTTTGGATACGCAGTATTTT. As protein: CASSSPLDTQYF. The J gene is TRBJ2-3, the V gene TRBV28; D not resolved. Germline V gives CDR1 MDHEN, CDR2 SYDVKM. The CDR3 contains 12 residues. V lost 4 bases to trimming and J lost 6 bases, with 8 bases between them.

J is TRBJ2-4 and V is TRBV3-1 (or the pseudogene TRBV3-2); TRBD2 aligns across 7 bases. This CDR3 region has 15 residues. V shed 0 bases, J shed 3 bases, and the junction held 2 bases outside the gene matches. CDR1 is LGHDT and CDR2 is YNNKEL in the germline V gene (reference sequence). The CDR3 DNA reads TGTGCCAGCAGCCAAGAGTCGGGGGGCAAAAACATTCAGTACTTC. This encodes CASSQESGGKNIQYF.

V usage is TRBV28 and J usage is TRBJ2-7; a weak D match, TRBD1 (6 bases). The CDR3 contains 14 residues. Germline V gene sequence: CDR1 MDHEN, CDR2 SYDVKM. V was cut by 5 bases and J by 3 bases, with 14 bases left in between. The CDR3 DNA reads TGTGCCAGCAGTCCTAGGACAGTATACTACGAGCAGTACTTC. As protein: CASSPRTVYYEQYF.

This chain connects TRBV11-3 to TRBJ1-1; TRBD1 agrees at 10 bases. The CDR3 loop spans 14 amino acids. Germline-derived CDR1 and CDR2 are SGHNT and YENEEA. Trimming took 4 bases from V and 1 from J; bases not matched to a gene: 0. CDR3 sequence reads: CASSWTGGNTEAFF. The CDR3 bases are TGTGCCAGCAGCTGGACAGGGGGGAACACTGAAGCTTTCTTT.

CDR3 sequence (DNA): TGTGCCAGCAGCCGGCCTAGCGGTAGCACAGATACGCAGTATTTT. Translated: CASSRPSGSTDTQYF. The J gene is TRBJ2-3, the V gene TRBV7-9; 7 nucleotides match TRBD2. The CDR3 length is 15 residues. Germline V lookup: CDR1 SEHNR, CDR2 FQNEAQ (reference sequence). Trimming removed 5 bases from V and 0 bases from J; junction bases left unmatched: 5.

This chain joins TRBV9 and TRBJ2-1; TRBD2 aligns across 10 bases. CDR3 length: 14 amino acids. The germline CDR1 and CDR2 sequences are SGDLS and YYNGEE. Trimming took 6 bases from V and 5 from J; bases not matched to a gene: 5. DNA of the CDR3: TGTGCCAGCAACGGACTAGCGGTTAACAATGAGCAGTTCTTC. The encoded protein is CASNGLAVNNEQFF.

This clone was found a few times. The rearrangement joins TRBV11-3 to TRBJ2-7; 8 bases map to TRBD2. The trim removed 4 bases at V and 3 bases at J, leaving 2 bases unmatched. Germline-derived CDR1 and CDR2 are SGHNT and YENEEA. The CDR3 has 13 residues. The CDR3 sequence: CASSSGLVYEQYF. The CDR3 nucleotides read TGTGCCAGCAGCTCGGGACTAGTCTACGAGCAGTACTTC.

The chain recombines TRBV25-1 with TRBJ2-1, with 10 nucleotides matching TRBD2. The length of the CDR3 is 14 residues. With 8 bases clipped from V and 2 bases from J, the junction kept 3 bases outside the gene matches. The germline CDR1 and CDR2 sequences are MGHDK and SYGVNS. This chain's CDR3 is CASSTSGTYNEQFF. The CDR3 nucleotides read TGTGCCAGCTCAACTAGCGGGACCTACAATGAGCAGTTCTTC.

The chain employs TRBV19 and TRBJ1-1; D unresolved. CDR1 and CDR2 (germline): LNHDA, SQIVND (reference sequence). Trimming left V 5 bases short and J 7 bases short, with 8 bases between. The CDR3 runs to 11 residues. The DNA of the CDR3 is TGTGCCAGTAGTTGGCCGGGTGAAGCTTTCTTT. This translates into CASSWPGEAFF.

Worth noting for this clone: This specimen includes other DNA sequences encoding the same CDR3. This sequence joins TRBV27 and TRBJ1-1; D is possibly TRBD1 (5 bases). V was pared by 2 bases and J by 4 bases, with 11 bases between. Germline V gene sequence: CDR1 MNHEY, CDR2 SMNVEV (reference sequence). This CDR3 has 14 residues. CDR3 nucleotide sequence: TGTGCCAGCAGTTTACGGGGGGGAGGCACTGAAGCTTTCTTT. Its protein product is CASSLRGGGTEAFF.

This rearrangement joins TRBV9 to TRBJ2-2, with a tentative D call TRBD2 (6 bases). This CDR3 contains 16 residues. V shed 0 bases and J shed 3 bases, with 12 bases lying between them. Germline values: CDR1 SGDLS, CDR2 YYNGEE. The CDR3 bases are TGTGCCAGCAGCGTAGACGGGAGTACGTACACCGGGGAGCTGTTTTTT. It specifies CASSVDGSTYTGELFF. Variable domain in full (rest from reference TRBV9 and TRBJ2-2): DSGVTQTPKHLITATGQRVTLRCSPRSGDLSVYWYQQSLDQGLQFLIQYYNGEERAKGNILERFSAQQFPDLHSELNLSSLELGDSALYFCASSVDGSTYTGELFFGEGSRLTVL.

The rearrangement uses TRBV6-5 and TRBJ2-1; D perhaps matches TRBD1 (6 bases). This CDR3 region has 14 residues. The germline V gene encodes CDR1 MNHEY and CDR2 SVGAGI. Trimming pared 5 bases from V and 6 bases from J, leaving 14 bases between. CDR3 coding DNA: TGTGCCAGCAGTACACAGACAGGAGGCAATGAGCAGTTCTTC. It translates to CASSTQTGGNEQFF.

The chain uses TRBV11-3 and TRBJ1-1, with D perhaps matching TRBD1 (5 bases). Trimming stripped 5 bases from V and 1 base from J, with 11 bases between. Germline V gene data show CDR1 as SGHNT and CDR2 as YENEEA. CDR3 length: 14 residues. CDR3 bases: TGTGCCAGCAGCCTCAGGGTTGGGAACACTGAAGCTTTCTTT. It translates to CASSLRVGNTEAFF.

V gene TRBV5-1 combines with J gene TRBJ2-3, with 7 bases identical to TRBD2. The CDR3 is 16 amino acids. CDR1 SGHRS and CDR2 YFSETQ come from the germline V gene. V lost 0 bases and J lost 2; bases outside the gene matches: 6. CDR3 DNA: TGCGCCAGCAGCTTGGGCCCCAGCGGGACCACAGATACGCAGTATTTT. It is translated as CASSLGPSGTTDTQYF.